This T cell receptor beta chain appears in the sequencing data of a study of early T cells in non-severe SARS-CoV-2 infection. TCRdb redid the calling of the 5' RACE reads with MiXCR, one entry per CDR3 protein. The data contain about 35,000 distinct CDR3 sequences, approximately 6% of them singletons. The CDR3 is 15 amino acids. The J segment lost 1 base and the V segment lost 0 bases, leaving 1 base of the junction unmatched. Germline CDR1 MRHNA, CDR2 SNTAGT. There are many counts of this clonotype. This sequence was found in an adult who was a healthcare worker with PCR-confirmed SARS-CoV-2 infection or an uninfected control (not recorded which). Sample: whole blood, taken at baseline. J is TRBJ1-1 and V is TRBV6-4; 8 bases match TRBD1. CDR3 residues: CASSDSDRGNTEAFF. The CDR3 DNA is TGTGCCAGCAGTGACTCAGACAGGGGGAACACTGAAGCTTTCTTT.